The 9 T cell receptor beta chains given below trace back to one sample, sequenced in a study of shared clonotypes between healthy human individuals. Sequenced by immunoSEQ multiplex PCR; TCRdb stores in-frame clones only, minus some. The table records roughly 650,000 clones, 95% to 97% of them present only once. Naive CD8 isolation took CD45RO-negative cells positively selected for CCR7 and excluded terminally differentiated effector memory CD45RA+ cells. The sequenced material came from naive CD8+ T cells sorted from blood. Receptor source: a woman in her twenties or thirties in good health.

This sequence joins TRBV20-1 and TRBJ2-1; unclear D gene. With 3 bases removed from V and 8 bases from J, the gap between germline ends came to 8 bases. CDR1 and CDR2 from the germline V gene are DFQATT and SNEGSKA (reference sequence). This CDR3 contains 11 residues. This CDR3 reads CSASLGHEQFF. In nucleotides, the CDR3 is TGCAGTGCTAGCCTGGGCCATGAGCAGTTCTTC.

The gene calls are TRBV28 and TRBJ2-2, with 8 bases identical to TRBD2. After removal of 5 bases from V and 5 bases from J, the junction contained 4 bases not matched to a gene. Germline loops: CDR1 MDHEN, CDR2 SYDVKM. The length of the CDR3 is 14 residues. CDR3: CASSIIAGTGELFF. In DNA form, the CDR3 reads TGTGCCAGCAGTATTATAGCGGGAACCGGGGAGCTGTTTTTT.

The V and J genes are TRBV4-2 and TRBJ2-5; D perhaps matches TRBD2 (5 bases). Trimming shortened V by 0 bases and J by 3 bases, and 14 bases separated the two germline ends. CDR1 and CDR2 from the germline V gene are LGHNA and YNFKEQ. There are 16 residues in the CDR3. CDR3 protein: CASSQDFGLAEETQYF. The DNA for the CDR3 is TGTGCCAGCAGCCAAGATTTTGGGCTAGCCGAAGAGACCCAGTACTTC.

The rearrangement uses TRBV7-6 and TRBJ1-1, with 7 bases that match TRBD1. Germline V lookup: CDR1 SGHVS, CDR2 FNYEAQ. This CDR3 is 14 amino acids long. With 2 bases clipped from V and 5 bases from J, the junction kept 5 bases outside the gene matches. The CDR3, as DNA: TGTGCCAGCAGCTTAAACAGGGGTGGTACTGAAGCTTTCTTT. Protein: CASSLNRGGTEAFF.

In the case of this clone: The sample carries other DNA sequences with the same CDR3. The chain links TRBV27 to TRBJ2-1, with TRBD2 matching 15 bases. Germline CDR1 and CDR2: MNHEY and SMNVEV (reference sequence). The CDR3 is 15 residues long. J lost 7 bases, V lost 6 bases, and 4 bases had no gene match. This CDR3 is CASSTGTSGRNEQFF. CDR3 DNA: TGTGCCAGCAGCACCGGGACTAGCGGGAGGAATGAGCAGTTCTTC.

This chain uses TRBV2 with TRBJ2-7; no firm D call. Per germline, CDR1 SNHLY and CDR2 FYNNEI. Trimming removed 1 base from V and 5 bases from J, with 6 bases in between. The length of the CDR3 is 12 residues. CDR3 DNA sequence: TGTGCCAGCAGTGAAGACTTACACGAGCAGTACTTC. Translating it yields CASSEDLHEQYF.

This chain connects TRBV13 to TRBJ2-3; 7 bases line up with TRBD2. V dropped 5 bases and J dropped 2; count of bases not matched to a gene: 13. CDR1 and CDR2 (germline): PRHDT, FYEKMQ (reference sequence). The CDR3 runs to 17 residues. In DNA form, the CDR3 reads TGTGCCAGCAGCCCGTCCCTAAGTGCGGGAGACACAGATACGCAGTATTTT. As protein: CASSPSLSAGDTDTQYF.

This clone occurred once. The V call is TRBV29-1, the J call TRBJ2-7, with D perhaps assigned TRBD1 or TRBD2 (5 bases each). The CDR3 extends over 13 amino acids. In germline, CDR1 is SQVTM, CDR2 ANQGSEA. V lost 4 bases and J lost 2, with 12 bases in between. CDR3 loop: CSVAPGPTYEQYF. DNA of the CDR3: TGCAGCGTTGCTCCGGGACCAACCTACGAGCAGTACTTC.

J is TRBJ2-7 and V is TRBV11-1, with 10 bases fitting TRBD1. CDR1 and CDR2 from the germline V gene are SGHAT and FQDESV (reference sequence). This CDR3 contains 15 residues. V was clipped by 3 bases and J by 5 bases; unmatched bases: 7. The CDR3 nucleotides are TGTGCCAGCAGCTTGGACAGGGGGAGATTGAACGAGCAGTACTTC. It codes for CASSLDRGRLNEQYF.